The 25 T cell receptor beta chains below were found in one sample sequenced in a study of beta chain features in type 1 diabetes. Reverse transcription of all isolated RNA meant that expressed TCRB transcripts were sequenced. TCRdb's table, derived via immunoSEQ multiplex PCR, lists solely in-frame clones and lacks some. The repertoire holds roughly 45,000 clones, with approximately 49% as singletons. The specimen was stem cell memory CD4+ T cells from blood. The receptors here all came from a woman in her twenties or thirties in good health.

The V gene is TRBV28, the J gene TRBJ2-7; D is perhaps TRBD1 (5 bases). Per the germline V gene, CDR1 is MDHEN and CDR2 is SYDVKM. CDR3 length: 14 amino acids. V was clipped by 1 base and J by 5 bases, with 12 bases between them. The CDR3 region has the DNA TGTGCCAGCAGTTTATTCTCCCTCAGGGACGAGCAGTACTTC. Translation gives CASSLFSLRDEQYF. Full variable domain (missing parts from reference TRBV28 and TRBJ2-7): DVKVTQSSRYLVKRTGEKVFLECVQDMDHENMFWYRQDPGLGLRLIYFSYDVKMKEKGDIPEGYSVSREKKERFSLILESASTNQTSMYLCASSLFSLRDEQYFGPGTRLTVT.

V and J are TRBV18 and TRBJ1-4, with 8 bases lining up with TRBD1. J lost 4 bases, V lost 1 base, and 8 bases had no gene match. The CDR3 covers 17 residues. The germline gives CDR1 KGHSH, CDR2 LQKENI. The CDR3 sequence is CASSPLGTGPVNEKLFF. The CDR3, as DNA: TGTGCCAGCTCACCACTTGGGACAGGTCCTGTTAATGAAAAACTGTTTTTT.

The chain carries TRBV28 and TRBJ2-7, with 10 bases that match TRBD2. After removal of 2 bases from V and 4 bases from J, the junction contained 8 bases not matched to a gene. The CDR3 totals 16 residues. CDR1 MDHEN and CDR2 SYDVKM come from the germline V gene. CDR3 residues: CASSLIASGSIYEQYF. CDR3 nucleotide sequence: TGTGCCAGCAGTTTAATTGCTAGCGGGAGTATTTACGAGCAGTACTTC.

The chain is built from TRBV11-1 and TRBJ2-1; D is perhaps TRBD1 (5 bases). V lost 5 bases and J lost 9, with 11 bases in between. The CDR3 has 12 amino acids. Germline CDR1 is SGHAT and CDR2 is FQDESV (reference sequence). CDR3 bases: TGTGCCAGCAGCCGTGATGGGGCTGAGCAGTTCTTC. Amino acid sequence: CASSRDGAEQFF.

In DNA form, the CDR3 reads TGTGCCAGCAGCTTTGGATCAGGGCGCTCCTACGAGCAGTACTTC. Translating gives CASSFGSGRSYEQYF. The chain recombines TRBV5-4 with TRBJ2-7, with TRBD1 as a possible D gene (5 bases). There are 15 residues in the CDR3. The V and J ends lost 2 bases and 0 bases respectively, with 12 bases between them. CDR1 is SGHNT, CDR2 YYREEE, per germline (reference sequence).

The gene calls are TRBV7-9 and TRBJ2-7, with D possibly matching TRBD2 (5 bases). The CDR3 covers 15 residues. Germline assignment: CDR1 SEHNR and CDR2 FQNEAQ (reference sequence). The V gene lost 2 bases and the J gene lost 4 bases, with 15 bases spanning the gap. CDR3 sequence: CASSLPAANNYEQYF. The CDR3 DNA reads TGTGCCAGCAGCTTACCAGCGGCAAACAATTACGAGCAGTACTTC.

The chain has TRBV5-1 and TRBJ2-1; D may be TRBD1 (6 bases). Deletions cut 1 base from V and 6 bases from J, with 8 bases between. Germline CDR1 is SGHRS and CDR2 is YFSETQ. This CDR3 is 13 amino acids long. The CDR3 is CASSLSTGNEQFF. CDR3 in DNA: TGCGCCAGCAGCTTGTCGACAGGCAATGAGCAGTTCTTC. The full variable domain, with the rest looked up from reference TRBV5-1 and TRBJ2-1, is KAGVTQTPRYLIKTRGQQVTLSCSPISGHRSVSWYQQTPGQGLQFLFEYFSETQRNKGNFPGRFSGRQFSNSRSEMNVSTLELGDSALYLCASSLSTGNEQFFGPGTRLTVL.

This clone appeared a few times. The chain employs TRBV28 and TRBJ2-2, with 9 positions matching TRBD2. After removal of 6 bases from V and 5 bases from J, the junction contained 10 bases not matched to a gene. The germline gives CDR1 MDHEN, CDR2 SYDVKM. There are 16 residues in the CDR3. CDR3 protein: CASRFPQAGGTGELFF. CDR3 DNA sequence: TGTGCCAGCAGGTTCCCCCAAGCGGGAGGTACCGGGGAGCTGTTTTTT.

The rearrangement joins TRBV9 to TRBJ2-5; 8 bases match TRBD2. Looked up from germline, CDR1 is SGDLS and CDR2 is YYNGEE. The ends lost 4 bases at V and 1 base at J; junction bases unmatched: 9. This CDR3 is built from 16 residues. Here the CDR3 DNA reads TGTGCCAGCAGCACACCTTTCGGGAGGGCCCAAGAGACCCAGTACTTC. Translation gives CASSTPFGRAQETQYF. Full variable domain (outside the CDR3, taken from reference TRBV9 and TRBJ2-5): DSGVTQTPKHLITATGQRVTLRCSPRSGDLSVYWYQQSLDQGLQFLIQYYNGEERAKGNILERFSAQQFPDLHSELNLSSLELGDSALYFCASSTPFGRAQETQYFGPGTRLLVL.

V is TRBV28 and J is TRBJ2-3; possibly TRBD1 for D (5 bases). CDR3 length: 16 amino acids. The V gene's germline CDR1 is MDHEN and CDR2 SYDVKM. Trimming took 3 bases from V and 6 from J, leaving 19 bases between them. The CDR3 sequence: CASSFQGLSRSDTQYF. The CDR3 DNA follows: TGTGCCAGCAGTTTCCAGGGCTTATCGAGGAGCGATACGCAGTATTTT.

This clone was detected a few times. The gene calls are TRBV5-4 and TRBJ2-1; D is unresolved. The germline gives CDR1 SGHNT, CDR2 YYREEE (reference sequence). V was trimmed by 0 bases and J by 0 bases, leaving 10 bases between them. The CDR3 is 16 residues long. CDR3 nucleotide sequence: TGTGCCAGCAGCTTGGCCGGGTCCCACTCCTACAATGAGCAGTTCTTC. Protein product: CASSLAGSHSYNEQFF.

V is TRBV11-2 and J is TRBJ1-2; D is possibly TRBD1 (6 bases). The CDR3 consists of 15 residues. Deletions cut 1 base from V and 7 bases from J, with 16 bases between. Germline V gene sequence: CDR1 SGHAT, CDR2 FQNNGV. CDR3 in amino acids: CASSLGSQGYGGYTF. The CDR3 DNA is TGTGCCAGCAGCTTAGGGTCACAGGGTTATGGTGGCTACACCTTC.

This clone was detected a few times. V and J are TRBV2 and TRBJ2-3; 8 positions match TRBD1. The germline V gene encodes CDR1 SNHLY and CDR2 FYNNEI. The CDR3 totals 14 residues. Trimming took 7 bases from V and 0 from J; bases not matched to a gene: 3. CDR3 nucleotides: TGTGCCAGCACCCAGGGGGCCAGCACAGATACGCAGTATTTT. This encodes CASTQGASTDTQYF.

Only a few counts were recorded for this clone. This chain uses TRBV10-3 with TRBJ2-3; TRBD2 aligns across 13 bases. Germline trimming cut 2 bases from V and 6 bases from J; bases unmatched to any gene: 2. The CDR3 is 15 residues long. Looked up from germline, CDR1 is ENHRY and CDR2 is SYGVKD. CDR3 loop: CAISEGLAGVDTQYF. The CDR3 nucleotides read TGTGCCATCAGTGAGGGACTAGCGGGAGTGGATACGCAGTATTTT.

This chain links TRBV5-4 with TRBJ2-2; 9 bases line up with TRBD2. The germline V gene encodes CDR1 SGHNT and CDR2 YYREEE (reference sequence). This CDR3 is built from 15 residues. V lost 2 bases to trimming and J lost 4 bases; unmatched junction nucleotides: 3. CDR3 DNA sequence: TGTGCCAGCAGCTTAATAGCGGGAGCCACCGGGGAGCTGTTTTTT. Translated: CASSLIAGATGELFF.

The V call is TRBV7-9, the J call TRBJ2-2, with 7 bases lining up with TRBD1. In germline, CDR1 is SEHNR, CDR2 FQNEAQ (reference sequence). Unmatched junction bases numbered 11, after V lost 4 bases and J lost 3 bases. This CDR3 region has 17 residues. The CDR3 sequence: CASSSQGSARDTGELFF. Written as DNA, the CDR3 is TGTGCCAGCAGCTCACAGGGGAGCGCGAGGGACACCGGGGAGCTGTTTTTT.

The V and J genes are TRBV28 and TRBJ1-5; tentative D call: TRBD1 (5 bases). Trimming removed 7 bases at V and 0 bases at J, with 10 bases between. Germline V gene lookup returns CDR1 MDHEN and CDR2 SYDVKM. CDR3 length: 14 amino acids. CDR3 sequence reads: CASKIRDSNQPQHF. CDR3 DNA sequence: TGTGCCAGCAAGATCAGGGATAGCAATCAGCCCCAGCATTTT.

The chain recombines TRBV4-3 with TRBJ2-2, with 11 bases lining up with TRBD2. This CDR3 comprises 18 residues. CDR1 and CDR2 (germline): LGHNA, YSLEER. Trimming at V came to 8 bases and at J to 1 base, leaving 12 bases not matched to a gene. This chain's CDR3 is CASGRALAGGGNTGELFF. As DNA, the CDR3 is TGCGCCAGCGGCCGCGCGCTAGCGGGAGGAGGGAACACCGGGGAGCTGTTTTTT.

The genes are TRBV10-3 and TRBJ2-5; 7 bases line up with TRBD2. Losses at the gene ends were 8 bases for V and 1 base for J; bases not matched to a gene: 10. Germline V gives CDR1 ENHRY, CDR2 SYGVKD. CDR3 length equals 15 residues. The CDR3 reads CAIGGGGSIQETQYF. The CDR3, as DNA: TGTGCCATCGGAGGCGGCGGGAGCATCCAAGAGACCCAGTACTTC.

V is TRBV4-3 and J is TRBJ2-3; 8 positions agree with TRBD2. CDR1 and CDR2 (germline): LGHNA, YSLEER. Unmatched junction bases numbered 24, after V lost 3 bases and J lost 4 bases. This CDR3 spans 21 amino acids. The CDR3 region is CASSQYSPGVAGYGSPDTQYF. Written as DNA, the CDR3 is TGCGCCAGCAGCCAGTATAGCCCTGGGGTAGCGGGATATGGGAGCCCAGATACGCAGTATTTT.

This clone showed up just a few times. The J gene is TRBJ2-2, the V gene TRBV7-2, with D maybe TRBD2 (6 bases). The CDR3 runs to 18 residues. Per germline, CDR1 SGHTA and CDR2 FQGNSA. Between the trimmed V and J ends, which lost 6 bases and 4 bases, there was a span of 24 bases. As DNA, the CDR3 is TGTGCCAGCAGAACAGCCGGGGCGGGTCGGAGGGGCACCGGGGAGCTGTTTTTT. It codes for CASRTAGAGRRGTGELFF.

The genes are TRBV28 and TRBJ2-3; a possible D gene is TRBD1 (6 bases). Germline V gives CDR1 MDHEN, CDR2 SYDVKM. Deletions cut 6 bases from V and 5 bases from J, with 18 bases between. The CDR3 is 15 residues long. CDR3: CASSPGVLARDTQYF. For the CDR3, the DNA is TGTGCCAGCAGCCCAGGGGTTCTGGCCCGAGATACGCAGTATTTT.

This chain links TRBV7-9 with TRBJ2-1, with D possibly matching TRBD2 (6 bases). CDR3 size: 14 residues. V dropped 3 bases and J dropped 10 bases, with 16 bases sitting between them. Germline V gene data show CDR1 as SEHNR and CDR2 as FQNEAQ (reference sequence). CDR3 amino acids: CASSFARLVAEQFF. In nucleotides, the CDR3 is TGTGCCAGCAGCTTCGCAAGACTAGTCGCGGAGCAGTTCTTC.

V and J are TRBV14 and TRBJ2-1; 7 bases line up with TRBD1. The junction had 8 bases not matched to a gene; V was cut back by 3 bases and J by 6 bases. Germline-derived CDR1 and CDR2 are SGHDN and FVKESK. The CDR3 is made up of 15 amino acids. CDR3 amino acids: CASSHLTGNINEQFF. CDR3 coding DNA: TGTGCCAGCAGCCACCTGACAGGGAACATCAATGAGCAGTTCTTC.

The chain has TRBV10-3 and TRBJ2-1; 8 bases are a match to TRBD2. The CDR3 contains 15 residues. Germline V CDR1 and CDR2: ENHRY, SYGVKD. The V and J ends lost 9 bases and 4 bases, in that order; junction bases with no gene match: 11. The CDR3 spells CAMSGLEKGYNEQFF. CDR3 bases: TGTGCCATGTCGGGACTAGAGAAGGGATACAATGAGCAGTTCTTC.